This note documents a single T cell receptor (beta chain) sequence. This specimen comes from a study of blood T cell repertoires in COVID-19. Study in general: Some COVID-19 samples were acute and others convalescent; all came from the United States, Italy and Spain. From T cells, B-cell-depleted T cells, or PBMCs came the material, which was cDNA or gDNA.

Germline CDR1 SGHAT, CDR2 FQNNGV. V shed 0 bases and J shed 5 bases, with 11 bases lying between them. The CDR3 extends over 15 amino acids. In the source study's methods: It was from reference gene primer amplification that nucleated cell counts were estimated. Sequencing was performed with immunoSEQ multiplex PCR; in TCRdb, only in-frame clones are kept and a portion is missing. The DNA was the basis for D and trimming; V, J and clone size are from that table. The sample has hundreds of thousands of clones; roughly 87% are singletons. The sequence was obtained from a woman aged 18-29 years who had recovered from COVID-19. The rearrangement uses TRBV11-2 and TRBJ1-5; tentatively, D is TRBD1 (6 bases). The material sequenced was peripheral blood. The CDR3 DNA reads TGTGCCAGCAGCTTAGAGGGGGGGGGCGATCAGCCCCAGCATTTT. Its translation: CASSLEGGGDQPQHF.